One and the same sample provided the 20 T cell receptor beta chains below, sequenced in a study of blood T cell repertoires in COVID-19. Libraries were prepared by immunoSEQ multiplex PCR; TCRdb keeps only in-frame clonotypes and omits some of them. The table lists some 160,000 clones, approximately 91% of them singletons, with around 5.1% in the top ten. Specimen: peripheral blood. Source of these receptors: a man between 18 and 29 years old with COVID-19, enrolled during active disease.

This clone has just a few counts. One junction end disagrees with the germline gene, perhaps due to a read error. The chain links TRBV27 to TRBJ2-5; 7 bases are shared with TRBD2. The germline CDR1 and CDR2 sequences are MNHEY and SMNVEV (reference sequence). The CDR3 length is 13 residues. The CDR3 loop is CASSLSGEGLHHF. In DNA, the CDR3 is TGTGCCAGCAGTTTATCAGGGGAGGGACTCCACCACTTC.

J is TRBJ2-7 and V is TRBV9; 9 positions match TRBD2. Germline values: CDR1 SGDLS, CDR2 YYNGEE. The CDR3 extends over 16 amino acids. V lost 0 bases to trimming and J lost 4 bases; unmatched junction nucleotides: 8. The CDR3 nucleotides read TGTGCCAGCAGCGTAGTTCCCAGGACTAGCGTATACGAGCAGTACTTC. Amino acid sequence: CASSVVPRTSVYEQYF.

The chain recombines TRBV28 with TRBJ1-5; D unresolved. V lost 10 bases, J lost 4 bases, and 14 bases lay in between. The CDR3 is 13 amino acids. Germline CDR1 is MDHEN and CDR2 is SYDVKM. CDR3 amino acids: CATFPRGNQPQHF. The CDR3 DNA follows: TGTGCCACCTTCCCTCGGGGAAATCAGCCCCAGCATTTT.

This clone was counted a single time. The chain combines TRBV2 with TRBJ2-7, with 9 bases matching TRBD2. V shed 8 bases and J 2 bases; nucleotides not matched to a gene: 4. Looked up from germline, CDR1 is SNHLY and CDR2 is FYNNEI. The CDR3 covers 13 residues. CDR3 in DNA: TGTGCCAGCCGGGCGGGAGGGACCTACGAGCAGTACTTC. This sequence encodes CASRAGGTYEQYF.

The chain uses TRBV28 and TRBJ1-3, with 8 bases identical to TRBD1. The CDR3 extends over 14 amino acids. The V gene end was trimmed by 8 bases and the J gene end by 0 bases; junction bases not matched to a gene: 3. The V gene's germline CDR1 is MDHEN and CDR2 SYDVKM. The CDR3 is CASEDRASGNTIYF. The CDR3 nucleotides read TGTGCCAGCGAGGACAGGGCCTCTGGAAACACCATATATTTT.

The chain links TRBV6-9 to TRBJ1-1; D may be TRBD1 (5 bases). The CDR3 contains 13 residues. Germline values: CDR1 MNHGY, CDR2 SVAAGI. This CDR3 is CEIKATANTEAFF. The CDR3 nucleotides are TGTGAAATAAAAGCGACAGCGAACACTGAAGCTTTCTTT.

The chain combines TRBV24-1 with TRBJ2-1, with 10 bases fitting TRBD2. The germline gives CDR1 KGHDR, CDR2 SFDVKD. J lost 3 bases, V lost 5 bases, and 9 bases had no gene match. The CDR3 consists of 17 residues. The CDR3 loop is CATSGSFGTSDYNEQFF. The CDR3 DNA reads as TGTGCCACCAGTGGATCCTTCGGGACTAGCGACTACAATGAGCAGTTCTTC.

This clone has a single count. The chain employs TRBV28 and TRBJ1-4, with D tentatively TRBD1 (5 bases). Trimming left V 2 bases short and J 4 bases short, with 11 bases between. Looked up from germline, CDR1 is MDHEN and CDR2 is SYDVKM. The length of the CDR3 is 15 residues. The DNA of the CDR3 is TGTGCCAGCAGTTTAGCGACAGAGAATAATGAAAAACTGTTTTTT. Amino acids: CASSLATENNEKLFF.

On this clone itself: Other DNA sequences of this sample code for an identical CDR3. The V gene is TRBV28, the J gene TRBJ1-2; D possibly corresponds to TRBD1 (5 bases). Trimming left V 2 bases short and J 2 bases short, with 6 bases between. There are 13 residues in the CDR3. Germline-derived CDR1 and CDR2 are MDHEN and SYDVKM. The CDR3 reads CASSLPGNYGYTF. CDR3 in DNA: TGTGCCAGCAGTTTACCAGGGAACTATGGCTACACCTTC.

The CDR3 DNA follows: TGTGCCAGCCCCTGGAATCGACAGGGTGGGGTGGAGACCCAGTACTTC. It is translated as CASPWNRQGGVETQYF. The V and J genes are TRBV11-3 and TRBJ2-5, with 7 bases that match TRBD1. The CDR3 covers 16 residues. Unmatched junction bases numbered 17, after V lost 8 bases and J lost 5 bases. CDR1 and CDR2 (germline): SGHNT, YENEEA.

This clone was observed a single time. The rearrangement joins TRBV19 to TRBJ1-3; no definite D call. The germline V and J ends were trimmed by 6 bases and 0 bases, with 6 bases remaining between them. The CDR3 spans 13 residues. CDR1 LNHDA and CDR2 SQIVND come from the germline V gene (reference sequence). CDR3 coding DNA: TGTGCCAGTAGCCTCTACTCTGGAAACACCATATATTTT. Translated: CASSLYSGNTIYF.

This clone was picked up one time. V is TRBV15 and J is TRBJ1-1; D gene uncertain. The length of the CDR3 is 14 residues. The V end lost 0 bases, the J end lost 11 bases, and 16 bases lay between the germline ends. CDR1 and CDR2 (germline): LNHNV, YYDKDF (reference sequence). As DNA, the CDR3 is TGTGCCACCAGCAGAGATCGGGGTCCAGACCGGGCTTTCTTT. It yields the protein CATSRDRGPDRAFF.

The chain is built from TRBV4-1 and TRBJ2-4; D uncertain. There are 12 residues in the CDR3. Trimming stripped 3 bases from V and 8 bases from J, with 8 bases between. From germline, CDR1 is MGHRA and CDR2 YSYEKL. The DNA for the CDR3 is TGCGCCAGCAGCCACCCTATGGACATTCAGTACTTC. Protein product: CASSHPMDIQYF.

V is TRBV2 and J is TRBJ1-4, with 8 bases that match TRBD1. V dropped 6 bases and J dropped 7; count of bases not matched to a gene: 7. The CDR3 contains 14 residues. Germline loops: CDR1 SNHLY, CDR2 FYNNEI. The CDR3 is CASRTGQAREKLFF. CDR3 sequence (DNA): TGTGCCAGCAGGACGGGACAGGCTCGTGAAAAACTGTTTTTT.

This clone turned up a few times. The chain recombines TRBV2 with TRBJ2-5, with D unresolved. V lost 8 bases and J lost 5, with 18 bases in between. The CDR3 is made up of 14 amino acids. Germline assignment: CDR1 SNHLY and CDR2 FYNNEI. The DNA for the CDR3 is TGTGCCAGCTGGTCTGTTAGGAGACTGGAGACCCAGTACTTC. Its protein is CASWSVRRLETQYF.

The chain has TRBV29-1 and TRBJ2-1; TRBD1 might be the D (6 bases). Trimming took 3 bases from V and 5 from J, leaving 11 bases between them. CDR1 SQVTM and CDR2 ANQGSEA come from the germline V gene. There are 13 residues in the CDR3. The CDR3 region is CSVDRDKNNEQFF. Here the CDR3 DNA reads TGCAGCGTTGACCGGGACAAAAACAATGAGCAGTTCTTC.

The genes are TRBV18 and TRBJ2-7; D possibly corresponds to TRBD1 (5 bases). The V end was cut by 6 bases, the J end by 0 bases, with 15 bases between. Per the germline V gene, CDR1 is KGHSH and CDR2 is LQKENI. The CDR3 totals 15 residues. CDR3 DNA sequence: TGTGCCAGCTCGCCCACAGGCTTCAACTCCTACGAGCAGTACTTC. Its protein is CASSPTGFNSYEQYF. Together with reference TRBV18 and TRBJ2-7, the CDR3 gives the full variable domain: NAGVMQNPRHLVRRRGQEARLRCSPMKGHSHVYWYRQLPEEGLKFMVYLQKENIIDESGMPKERFSAEFPKEGPSILRIQQVVRGDSAAYFCASSPTGFNSYEQYFGPGTRLTVT.

The rearrangement uses TRBV25-1 and TRBJ2-1, with 11 bases lining up with TRBD2. CDR1 and CDR2 from the germline V gene are MGHDK and SYGVNS. The CDR3 extends over 15 amino acids. J lost 8 bases, V lost 5 bases, and 8 bases had no gene match. The CDR3 coding sequence is TGTGCCAGCAGTCCACTAGCGGGAGCGTGGGATGAGCAGTTCTTC. Protein: CASSPLAGAWDEQFF.

The CDR3 protein is CASTPGYEQFF. The CDR3 DNA sequence: TGTGCCAGCACCCCGGGGTATGAGCAGTTCTTC. The rearrangement links TRBV2 to TRBJ2-1, with D perhaps matching TRBD2 (5 bases). Trimming removed 7 bases from V and 8 bases from J, with 9 bases in between. The CDR3 loop spans 11 amino acids. Germline loops: CDR1 SNHLY, CDR2 FYNNEI.

This clone came up once. The chain uses TRBV6-5 and TRBJ2-2, with 7 positions matching TRBD2. Looked up from germline, CDR1 is MNHEY and CDR2 is SVGAGI. The CDR3 extends over 16 amino acids. After removal of 0 bases from V and 4 bases from J, the junction contained 5 bases not matched to a gene. The CDR3 reads CASSYSKTGGTGELFF. CDR3 coding DNA: TGTGCCAGCAGTTACTCGAAAACGGGAGGCACCGGGGAGCTGTTTTTT.